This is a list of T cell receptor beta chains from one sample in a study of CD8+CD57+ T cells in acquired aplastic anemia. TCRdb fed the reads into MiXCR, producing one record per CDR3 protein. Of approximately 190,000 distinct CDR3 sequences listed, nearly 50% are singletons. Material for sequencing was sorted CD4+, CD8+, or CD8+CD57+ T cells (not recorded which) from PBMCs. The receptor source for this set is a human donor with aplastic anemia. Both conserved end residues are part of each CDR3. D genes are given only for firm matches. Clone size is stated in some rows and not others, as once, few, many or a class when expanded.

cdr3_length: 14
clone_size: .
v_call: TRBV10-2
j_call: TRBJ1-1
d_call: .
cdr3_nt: TGCGCCAGCAGTGAGTCGGGCGGAAACACTGAAGCTTTCTTT
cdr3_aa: CASSESGGNTEAFF

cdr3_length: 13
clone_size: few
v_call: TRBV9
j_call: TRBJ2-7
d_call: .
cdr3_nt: TGTGCCAGCAGCGTAGCTGAAGGGTTCGAGCAGTACTTC
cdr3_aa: CASSVAEGFEQYF

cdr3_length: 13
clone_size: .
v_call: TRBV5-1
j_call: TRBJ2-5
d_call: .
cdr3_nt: TGCGCCAGCCGACCTAGGGGTGGGGAGACCCAGTACTTC
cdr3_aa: CASRPRGGETQYF

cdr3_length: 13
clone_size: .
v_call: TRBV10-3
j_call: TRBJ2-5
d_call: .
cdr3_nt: TGTGCCATCAAGGGTGCAGTCCAAGAGACCCAGTACTTC
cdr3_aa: CAIKGAVQETQYF

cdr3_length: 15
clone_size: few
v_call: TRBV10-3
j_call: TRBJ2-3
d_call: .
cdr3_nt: TGTGCCATCAGTGTTGGACTTCCCTCCACAGATACGCAGTATTTT
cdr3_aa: CAISVGLPSTDTQYF

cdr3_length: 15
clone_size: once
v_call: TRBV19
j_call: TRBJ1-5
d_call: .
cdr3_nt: TGTGCCAGTAGTATAGATCCATCAATTAATCAGCCCCAGCATTTT
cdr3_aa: CASSIDPSINQPQHF

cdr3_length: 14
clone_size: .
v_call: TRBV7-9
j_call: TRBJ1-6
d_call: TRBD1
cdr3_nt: TGTGCCAGCAGATCGGGACAGATCTATTCACCCCTCCACTTT
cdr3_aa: CASRSGQIYSPLHF

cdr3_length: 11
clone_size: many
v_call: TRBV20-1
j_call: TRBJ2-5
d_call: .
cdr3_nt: TGCAGTGCCCCGCGGGTAGAGACCCAGTACTTC
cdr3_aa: CSAPRVETQYF

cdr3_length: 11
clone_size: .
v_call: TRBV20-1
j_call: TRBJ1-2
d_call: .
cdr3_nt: TGCAGTGCTATCAGGGGATATGGCTACACCTTC
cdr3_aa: CSAIRGYGYTF

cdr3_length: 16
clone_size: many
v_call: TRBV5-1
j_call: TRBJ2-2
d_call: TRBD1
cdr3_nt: TGCGCCAGCAGCTTGGCAGGACAGGTGAACACCGGGGAGCTGTTTTTT
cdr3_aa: CASSLAGQVNTGELFF

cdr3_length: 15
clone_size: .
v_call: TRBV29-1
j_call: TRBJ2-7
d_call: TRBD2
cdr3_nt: TGCAGCCCCCGACTCACAGCGGGAGGGCCGAGTGAGCAGTACTTC
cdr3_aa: CSPRLTAGGPSEQYF

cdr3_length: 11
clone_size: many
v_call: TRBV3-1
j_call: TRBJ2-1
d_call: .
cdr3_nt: TGTGCCAGCAGCCTTTCTTCGGAGCAGTTCTTC
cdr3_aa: CASSLSSEQFF

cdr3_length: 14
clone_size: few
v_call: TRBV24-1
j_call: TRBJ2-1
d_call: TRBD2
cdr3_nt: TGTGCCACCAGTGGAGCGGGGGGGCCTAATGAGCAGTTCTTC
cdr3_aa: CATSGAGGPNEQFF

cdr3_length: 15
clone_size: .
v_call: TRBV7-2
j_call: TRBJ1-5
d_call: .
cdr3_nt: TGTGCCAGCAGCCCGACCGACAGTTACAATCAGCCCCAGCATTTT
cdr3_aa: CASSPTDSYNQPQHF

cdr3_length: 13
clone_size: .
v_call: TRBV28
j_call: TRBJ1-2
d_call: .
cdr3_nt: TGTGCCAGCAGTGTACAAGGCAGGGTAGGCTACACCTTC
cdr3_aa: CASSVQGRVGYTF

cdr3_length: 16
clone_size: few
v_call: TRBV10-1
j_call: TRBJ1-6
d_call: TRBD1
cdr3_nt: TGCGCCAGCAGAAGAGGACAGGGAGTAGGTAATTCACCCCTCCACTTT
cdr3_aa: CASRRGQGVGNSPLHF

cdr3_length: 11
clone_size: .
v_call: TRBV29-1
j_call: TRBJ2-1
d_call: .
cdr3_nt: TGCAGCGTTGAAGAGTACAATGAGCAGTTCTTC
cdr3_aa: CSVEEYNEQFF

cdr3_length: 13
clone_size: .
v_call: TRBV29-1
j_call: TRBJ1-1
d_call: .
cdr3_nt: TGCAGCGTTAAATCGGCCCGGAACACTGAAGCTTTCTTT
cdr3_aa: CSVKSARNTEAFF

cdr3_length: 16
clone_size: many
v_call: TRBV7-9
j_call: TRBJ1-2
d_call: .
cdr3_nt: TGTGCCAGCAGCTTAGTAAAGGGACAAGACAACTATGGCTACACCTTC
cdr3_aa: CASSLVKGQDNYGYTF

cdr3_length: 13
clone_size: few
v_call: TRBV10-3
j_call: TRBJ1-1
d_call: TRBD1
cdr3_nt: TGTGCCACGGGACAGGGAGCGAAAACTGAAGCTTTCTTT
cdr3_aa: CATGQGAKTEAFF

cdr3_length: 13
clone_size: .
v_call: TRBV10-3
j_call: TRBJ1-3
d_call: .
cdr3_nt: TGTGCCATCAGTGAGTCAGTTGGAAACACCATATATTTT
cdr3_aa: CAISESVGNTIYF

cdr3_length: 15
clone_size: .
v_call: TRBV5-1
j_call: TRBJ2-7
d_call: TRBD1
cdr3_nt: TGCGCCAGCAGCAGGGGACAGGGGACCACCTACGATCAGTACTTC
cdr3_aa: CASSRGQGTTYDQYF

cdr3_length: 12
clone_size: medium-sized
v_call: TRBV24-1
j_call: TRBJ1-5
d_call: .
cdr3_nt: TGTGCCACCAGTGAACCAGGACAGCCCCAGCATTTT
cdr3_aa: CATSEPGQPQHF

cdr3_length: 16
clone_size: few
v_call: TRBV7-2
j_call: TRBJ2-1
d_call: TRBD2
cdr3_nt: TGTGCCAGCAGCTTAGGGGAAGCGGGAGTGGGCAATGAGCAGTTCTTC
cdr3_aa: CASSLGEAGVGNEQFF